The 2 T cell receptor beta chains below were found in one sample sequenced in a study of blood T cell repertoires in COVID-19. Method: immunoSEQ multiplex PCR; TCRdb's copy keeps in-frame clones and lacks some. The table shows roughly 230,000 clones, with roughly 84% occurring only once. Sequencing was carried out using PBMCs or T cells enriched from blood (not recorded which). All receptors come from a woman in her fifties or sixties who had been exposed to COVID-19.

This clone has only one observation. The rearrangement joins TRBV9 to TRBJ2-1, with 11 bases that match TRBD2. Trimming cost V 2 bases and J 9 bases; bases outside gene matches: 7. Per the germline V gene, CDR1 is SGDLS and CDR2 is YYNGEE. The CDR3 consists of 15 residues. Here the CDR3 DNA reads TGTGCCAGCAGCGTCAATAGCGGGGGGGCCTCTGAGCAGTTCTTC. Translated, it gives CASSVNSGGASEQFF.

CDR3 DNA: TGTGCCAGCAGTTACTCGCGGGACCCTTACGAGGGTGGCTACACCTTC. This encodes CASSYSRDPYEGGYTF. The chain joins TRBV6-2 or TRBV6-3 to TRBJ1-2; D may be TRBD1 (5 bases). From germline, CDR1 is MNHEY and CDR2 SVGEGT. V lost 0 bases and J 7 bases, leaving 18 bases between the germline ends. The CDR3 is 16 amino acids.